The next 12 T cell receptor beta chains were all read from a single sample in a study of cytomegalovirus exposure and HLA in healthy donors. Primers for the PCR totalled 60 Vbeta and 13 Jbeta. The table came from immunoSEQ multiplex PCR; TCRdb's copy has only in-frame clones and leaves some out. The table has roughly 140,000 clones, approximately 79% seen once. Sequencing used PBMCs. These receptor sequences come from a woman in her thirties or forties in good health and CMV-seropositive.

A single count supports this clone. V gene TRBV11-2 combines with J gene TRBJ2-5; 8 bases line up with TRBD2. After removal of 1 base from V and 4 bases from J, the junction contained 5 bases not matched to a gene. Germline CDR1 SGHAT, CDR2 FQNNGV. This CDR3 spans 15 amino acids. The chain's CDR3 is CASSLAGGLGETQYF. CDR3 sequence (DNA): TGTGCCAGCAGCTTAGCGGGGGGGCTGGGAGAGACCCAGTACTTC.

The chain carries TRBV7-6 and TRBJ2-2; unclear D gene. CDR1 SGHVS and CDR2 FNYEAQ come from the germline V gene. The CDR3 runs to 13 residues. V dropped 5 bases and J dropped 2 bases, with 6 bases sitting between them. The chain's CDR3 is CASSPSNTGELFF. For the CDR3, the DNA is TGTGCCAGCAGCCCAAGCAACACCGGGGAGCTGTTTTTT.

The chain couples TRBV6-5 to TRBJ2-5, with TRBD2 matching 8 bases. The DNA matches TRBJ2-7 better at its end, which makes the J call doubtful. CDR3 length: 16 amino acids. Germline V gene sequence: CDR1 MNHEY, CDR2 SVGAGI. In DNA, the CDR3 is TGTGCCAGCAGTTCACGGGGTAGCGGGGCGGTATACGAGCAGTACTTC. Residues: CASSSRGSGAVYEQYF.

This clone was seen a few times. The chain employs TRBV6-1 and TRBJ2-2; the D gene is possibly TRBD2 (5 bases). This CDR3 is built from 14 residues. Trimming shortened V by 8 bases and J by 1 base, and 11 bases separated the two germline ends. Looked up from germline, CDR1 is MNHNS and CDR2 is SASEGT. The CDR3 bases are TGTGCCAGCCGGGGTCCGATGAACACCGGGGAGCTGTTTTTT. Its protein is CASRGPMNTGELFF.

CDR3 amino acids: CASSPSTTPGNTGELFF. The CDR3 nucleotides read TGTGCCAGCTCACCTTCAACGACCCCAGGGAACACCGGGGAGCTGTTTTTT. The V and J genes are TRBV18 and TRBJ2-2; D remains unclear. The CDR3 runs to 17 residues. Trimming pared 3 bases from V and 1 base from J, leaving 15 bases between. CDR1 is KGHSH and CDR2 is LQKENI in the germline V gene.

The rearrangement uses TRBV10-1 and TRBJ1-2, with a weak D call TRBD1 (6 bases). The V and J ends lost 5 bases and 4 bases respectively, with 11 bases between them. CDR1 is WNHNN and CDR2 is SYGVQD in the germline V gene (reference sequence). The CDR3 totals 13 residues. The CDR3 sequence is CASSPGTSYGYTF. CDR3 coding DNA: TGCGCCAGCAGTCCCGGGACATCCTATGGCTACACCTTC.

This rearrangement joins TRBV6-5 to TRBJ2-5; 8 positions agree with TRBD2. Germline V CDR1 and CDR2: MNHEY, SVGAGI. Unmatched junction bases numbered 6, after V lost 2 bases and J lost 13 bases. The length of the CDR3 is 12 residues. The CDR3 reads CASSYAGGPRYF. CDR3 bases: TGTGCCAGCAGTTACGCGGGGGGACCACGGTACTTC.

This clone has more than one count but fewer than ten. This chain's CDR3 is CAISGVLDRSTDTQYF. As DNA, the CDR3 is TGTGCCATCAGTGGGGTTTTGGACAGGAGCACAGATACGCAGTATTTT. V and J are TRBV10-3 and TRBJ2-3, with 7 bases matching TRBD1. V lost 4 bases to trimming and J lost 0 bases; unmatched junction nucleotides: 7. The CDR3 has 16 residues. CDR1 and CDR2 (germline): ENHRY, SYGVKD.

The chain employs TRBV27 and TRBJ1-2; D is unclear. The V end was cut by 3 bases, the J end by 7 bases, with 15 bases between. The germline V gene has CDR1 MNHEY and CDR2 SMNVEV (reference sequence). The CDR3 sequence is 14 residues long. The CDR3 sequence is CASSFRFREGGYTF. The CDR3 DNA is TGTGCCAGCAGTTTTCGTTTTAGGGAGGGTGGCTACACCTTC.

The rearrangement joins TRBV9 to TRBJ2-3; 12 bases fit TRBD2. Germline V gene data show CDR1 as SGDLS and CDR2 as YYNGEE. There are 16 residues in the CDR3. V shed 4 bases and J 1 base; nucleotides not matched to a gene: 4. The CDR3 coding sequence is TGTGCCAGCAGCCCCTGGACTAGCGGGGGCACAGATACGCAGTATTTT. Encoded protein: CASSPWTSGGTDTQYF.

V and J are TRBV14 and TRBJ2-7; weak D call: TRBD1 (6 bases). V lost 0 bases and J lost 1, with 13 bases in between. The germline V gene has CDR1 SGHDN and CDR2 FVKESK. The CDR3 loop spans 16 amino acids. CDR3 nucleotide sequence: TGTGCCAGCAGCCAAGATTACGCTCAGGGGTCCTACGAGCAGTACTTC. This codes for CASSQDYAQGSYEQYF.

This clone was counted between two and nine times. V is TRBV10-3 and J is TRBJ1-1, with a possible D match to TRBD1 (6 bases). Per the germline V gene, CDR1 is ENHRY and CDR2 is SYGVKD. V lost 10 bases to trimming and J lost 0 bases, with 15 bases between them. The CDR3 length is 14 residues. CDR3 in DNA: TGTGCCACCTCACAGGGACTAATGAACACTGAAGCTTTCTTT. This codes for CATSQGLMNTEAFF.